One sample yielded the 28 T cell receptor beta chains listed below, sequenced in a study of T-cell memory formation after mild COVID-19. From the 5' RACE reads, TCRdb called clonotypes with MiXCR, one entry per CDR3 protein. Counted here are tens of thousands of distinct CDR3 sequences, more than 20% occurring once; the ten biggest clones make up 35% to 50%. The sequencing input was PBMCs or a T cell subset sorted from them (not recorded which). The receptors stem from a man aged 18-30 years who had mild COVID-19 (a few samples of this study predate the infection). Cell type and time point are not known.

The chain has TRBV5-1 and TRBJ2-1; possible D gene TRBD2, 7 bases. The CDR3 loop spans 14 amino acids. Per the germline V gene, CDR1 is SGHRS and CDR2 is YFSETQ. Deletions cut 4 bases from V and 10 bases from J, with 18 bases between. The CDR3 DNA is TGCGCCAGCAGCCCCTACAGGGAGGGCCTAGAGCAGTTCTTC. It specifies CASSPYREGLEQFF.

This clonotype came up a few times. V and J are TRBV29-1 and TRBJ1-2, with D unresolved. This CDR3 spans 12 amino acids. The V end lost 7 bases, the J end lost 3 bases, and 12 bases lay between the germline ends. Germline lookup yields CDR1 SQVTM and CDR2 ANQGSEA. In DNA form, the CDR3 reads TGCAGCGCCCAGTGGGCTGACTATGGCTACACCTTC. Translated: CSAQWADYGYTF.

The chain joins TRBV7-9 to TRBJ2-7; no firm D call. Looked up from germline, CDR1 is SEHNR and CDR2 is FQNEAQ (reference sequence). The CDR3 has 14 amino acids. V lost 4 bases and J lost 1, with 11 bases in between. Here the CDR3 reads CASSSLTDSYEQYV. CDR3 nucleotide sequence: TGTGCCAGCAGCTCCTTGACGGATTCCTACGAGCAGTACGTC.

This clonotype was detected a few times. The chain uses TRBV4-1 and TRBJ2-5; a possible D gene is TRBD2 (5 bases). From germline, CDR1 is MGHRA and CDR2 YSYEKL. The CDR3 is 14 amino acids. The ends were cut back, 1 base at V and 4 bases at J, with 10 bases in the middle. The CDR3 loop is CASSQGPGGETQYF. The CDR3 nucleotides are TGCGCCAGCAGCCAAGGTCCAGGAGGAGAGACCCAGTACTTC.

This clonotype was seen at least ten times. The rearrangement uses TRBV3-1 and TRBJ2-3; TRBD2 aligns across 12 bases. CDR1 and CDR2 (germline): LGHDT, YNNKEL (reference sequence). V shed 4 bases and J 2 bases; nucleotides not matched to a gene: 1. CDR3 length: 15 residues. DNA for the CDR3: TGTGCCAGCAGCCCTAGCGGGGGGGCCACAGATACGCAGTATTTT. Translation gives CASSPSGGATDTQYF.

The chain joins TRBV27 to TRBJ2-1; D uncertain. Germline values: CDR1 MNHEY, CDR2 SMNVEV (reference sequence). Trimming shortened V by 8 bases and J by 4 bases, and 15 bases separated the two germline ends. The CDR3 extends over 14 amino acids. DNA for the CDR3: TGTGCCAGCTTTCCCGTTATGGGATACAATGAGCAGTTCTTC. It is translated as CASFPVMGYNEQFF.

The sample holds a few counts of this clonotype. The chain combines TRBV7-9 with TRBJ2-1, with 10 bases lining up with TRBD2. The V and J ends lost 1 base and 7 bases, in that order; junction bases with no gene match: 1. The CDR3 has 14 amino acids. The germline V gene has CDR1 SEHNR and CDR2 FQNEAQ (reference sequence). The CDR3 DNA sequence: TGTGCCAGCAGCTTAGTACTAGCGGGGAATGAGCAGTTCTTC. Residues: CASSLVLAGNEQFF.

The rearrangement joins TRBV29-1 to TRBJ1-1, with D perhaps matching TRBD1 (6 bases). V dropped 1 base and J dropped 4 bases, with 16 bases sitting between them. The CDR3 sequence is 15 residues long. Per germline, CDR1 SQVTM and CDR2 ANQGSEA. The CDR3 here is CSVEGGGQNGTEAFF. CDR3 nucleotide sequence: TGCAGCGTTGAAGGTGGGGGCCAGAACGGCACTGAAGCTTTCTTT.

The rearrangement joins TRBV7-9 to TRBJ1-2; D gene uncertain. Germline lookup yields CDR1 SEHNR and CDR2 FQNEAQ (reference sequence). The CDR3 totals 13 residues. Trimming took off 8 bases at V and 7 bases at J, with 17 bases between the two ends. CDR3 sequence: CASGSPDGSGYTF. The CDR3, as DNA: TGTGCCAGCGGTTCCCCGGACGGCTCTGGCTACACCTTC.

This clonotype was observed a handful of times. This chain uses TRBV4-1 with TRBJ2-3, with 9 nucleotides matching TRBD2. V was pared by 5 bases and J by 7 bases, with 10 bases of the junction left unmatched. The CDR3 is made up of 15 amino acids. Germline values: CDR1 MGHRA, CDR2 YSYEKL. As DNA, the CDR3 is TGCGCCAGCAGCGACCGGGGCGGGGGGGCTTATACGCAGTATTTT. Translating it yields CASSDRGGGAYTQYF.

The rearrangement joins TRBV5-1 to TRBJ1-1; D remains unclear. This CDR3 is built from 17 residues. CDR1 is SGHRS and CDR2 is YFSETQ in the germline V gene. Trimming left V 3 bases short and J 3 bases short, with 21 bases between. CDR3 sequence reads: CASSSLGPVLADTEAFF. The CDR3 DNA reads as TGCGCCAGCAGCTCACTAGGGCCCGTCCTAGCAGACACTGAAGCTTTCTTT.

There are a few counts of this clonotype. The J gene is TRBJ2-3, the V gene TRBV28; no reliable D call. This CDR3 is built from 15 residues. Germline lookup yields CDR1 MDHEN and CDR2 SYDVKM. Trimming pared 2 bases from V and 4 bases from J, leaving 13 bases between. Here the CDR3 DNA reads TGTGCCAGCAGTTTAGTAGGCCCGATTGCAGATACGCAGTATTTT. This encodes CASSLVGPIADTQYF.

This sequence joins TRBV5-1 and TRBJ1-1; D remains unclear. V lost 5 bases, J lost 4 bases, and 15 bases lay in between. The CDR3 runs 14 residues. Germline V gene lookup returns CDR1 SGHRS and CDR2 YFSETQ. DNA for the CDR3: TGCGCCAGCAGTCCGGGGTGGGTATTCACTGAAGCTTTCTTT. This sequence encodes CASSPGWVFTEAFF.

This clonotype was counted only a few times. The chain uses TRBV6-5 and TRBJ2-2, with TRBD2 identical over 11 bases. The CDR3 consists of 15 residues. Per the germline V gene, CDR1 is MNHEY and CDR2 is SVGAGI. Germline trimming cut 2 bases from V and 4 bases from J; bases unmatched to any gene: 0. CDR3 DNA sequence: TGTGCCAGCAGTTACGGGACTAGCGGCACCGGGGAGCTGTTTTTT. Protein product: CASSYGTSGTGELFF.

The genes are TRBV6-1 and TRBJ2-1; maybe TRBD2 (5 bases). The CDR3 has 14 amino acids. CDR1 and CDR2 (germline): MNHNS, SASEGT. V lost 0 bases and J lost 7, with 10 bases in between. This CDR3 reads CASSEAAGWNEQFF. The CDR3 DNA reads as TGTGCCAGCAGTGAAGCTGCGGGCTGGAATGAGCAGTTCTTC.

This clonotype came up a few times. The chain combines TRBV4-3 with TRBJ1-1; 11 nucleotides agree with TRBD1. Germline CDR1 and CDR2: LGHNA and YSLEER. There are 15 residues in the CDR3. Trimming at V came to 3 bases and at J to 2 bases, leaving 2 bases not matched to a gene. The CDR3 region is CASSHRTGGNTEAFF. CDR3 nucleotide sequence: TGCGCCAGCAGCCACCGGACAGGGGGCAACACTGAAGCTTTCTTT.

This clonotype was seen only once. The V gene is TRBV13, the J gene TRBJ2-2; possibly TRBD1 or TRBD2 for D (5 bases each). This CDR3 has 16 amino acids. Germline CDR1 and CDR2: PRHDT and FYEKMQ (reference sequence). Deletions cut 5 bases from V and 5 bases from J, with 18 bases between. The DNA for the CDR3 is TGTGCCAGCAGCACCCGGGGCCAGATTAGGACCGGGGAGCTGTTTTTT. Amino acid sequence: CASSTRGQIRTGELFF. Using reference TRBV13 and TRBJ2-2 for the parts outside the CDR3, the full variable domain is AAGVIQSPRHLIKEKRETATLKCYPIPRHDTVYWYQQGPGQDPQFLISFYEKMQSDKGSIPDRFSAQQFSDYHSELNMSSLELGDSALYFCASSTRGQIRTGELFFGEGSRLTVL.

This clonotype came up a few times. This chain links TRBV5-6 with TRBJ1-2; D is undetermined. V was pared by 1 base and J by 7 bases, with 14 bases between. In germline, CDR1 is SGHDT, CDR2 YYEEEE. CDR3 length: 14 amino acids. The CDR3 bases are TGTGCCAGCAGCTTGAACACCGGGATGGGTGGCTACACCTTC. It specifies CASSLNTGMGGYTF.

This clonotype was detected once. The chain joins TRBV27 to TRBJ2-3; a possible D gene is TRBD1 (5 bases). Per the germline V gene, CDR1 is MNHEY and CDR2 is SMNVEV (reference sequence). V was clipped by 3 bases and J by 2 bases, with 12 bases between them. The CDR3 is made up of 15 amino acids. This CDR3 reads CASSFLGRATDTQYF. The CDR3 coding sequence is TGTGCCAGCAGTTTTCTAGGCAGGGCCACAGATACGCAGTATTTT.

This clonotype was counted between two and nine times. The chain uses TRBV4-1 and TRBJ2-1, with a weak D call TRBD1 (5 bases). Per the germline V gene, CDR1 is MGHRA and CDR2 is YSYEKL. V was cut by 4 bases and J by 6 bases, with 10 bases left in between. The CDR3 covers 13 residues. The CDR3 DNA follows: TGCGCCAGCAGCCTCGAGCAGGGCAATGAGCAGTTCTTC. Its translation: CASSLEQGNEQFF.

This chain joins TRBV5-4 and TRBJ1-1; D perhaps matches TRBD1 (5 bases). CDR3 length: 12 residues. CDR1 and CDR2 from the germline V gene are SGHNT and YYREEE (reference sequence). V lost 3 bases to trimming and J lost 11 bases, with 14 bases between them. CDR3 protein: CASSSGAPGAFF. Here the CDR3 DNA reads TGTGCCAGCAGCTCCGGGGCCCCGGGCGCTTTCTTT.

The chain joins TRBV12-3 or TRBV12-4 to TRBJ1-2; no clear D. The CDR3 loop spans 13 amino acids. Trimming left V 5 bases short and J 3 bases short, with 10 bases between. The CDR3, as DNA: TGTGCCAGCAGTGTCCGGGCTGACTATGGCTACACCTTC. This translates into CASSVRADYGYTF.

V and J are TRBV9 and TRBJ2-6, with D possibly called TRBD1 or TRBD2 (5 bases each). Trimming took 0 bases from V and 9 from J, leaving 7 bases between them. The CDR3 extends over 13 amino acids. Germline V gene data show CDR1 as SGDLS and CDR2 as YYNGEE. The CDR3 reads CASSVGDDNVLTF. DNA of the CDR3: TGTGCCAGCAGCGTAGGGGACGACAACGTCCTGACTTTC.

The chain carries TRBV4-3 and TRBJ1-1; 7 positions match TRBD1. This CDR3 region has 17 residues. The ends lost 5 bases at V and 7 bases at J; junction bases unmatched: 19. CDR1 and CDR2 from the germline V gene are LGHNA and YSLEER. CDR3 DNA sequence: TGCGCCAGCAGCGGGCACCTGGGACAGCGCTTGGGGGGTGAAGCTTTCTTT. It is translated as CASSGHLGQRLGGEAFF.

The chain's CDR3 is CASSGGLYEQYF. The DNA of the CDR3 is TGTGCCAGCAGCGGGGGCCTTTACGAGCAGTACTTC. This chain links TRBV11-2 with TRBJ2-7; D is perhaps TRBD1 (6 bases). Per germline, CDR1 SGHAT and CDR2 FQNNGV. The CDR3 is made up of 12 amino acids. The V end lost 5 bases, the J end lost 4 bases, and 9 bases lay between the germline ends.

The chain joins TRBV6-2 or TRBV6-3 to TRBJ2-7, with 7 bases lining up with TRBD1. V lost 7 bases and J lost 0; bases outside the gene matches: 6. Per the germline V gene, CDR1 is MNHEY and CDR2 is SVGEGT. This CDR3 has 14 amino acids. For the CDR3, the DNA is TGTGCCAGCAAGAAGACAGGGATCTCCTACGAGCAGTACTTC. It encodes CASKKTGISYEQYF.

This clonotype has just a few counts. This chain joins TRBV4-1 and TRBJ2-2; 8 bases are shared with TRBD1. Trimming removed 6 bases from V and 1 base from J; junction bases left unmatched: 4. Germline V lookup: CDR1 MGHRA, CDR2 YSYEKL. The CDR3 spans 15 residues. In DNA, the CDR3 is TGCGCCAGCAGAGTACAGGGGGTGAACACCGGGGAGCTGTTTTTT. It encodes CASRVQGVNTGELFF.

The rearrangement links TRBV3-1 to TRBJ2-1; D is possibly TRBD1 or TRBD2 (6 bases each). V lost 6 bases, J lost 3 bases, and 12 bases lay in between. Germline CDR1 and CDR2: LGHDT and YNNKEL (reference sequence). This CDR3 contains 14 residues. The CDR3 DNA sequence: TGTGCCAGCAGTCAAAGGGGGGACTACAATGAGCAGTTCTTC. Its protein product is CASSQRGDYNEQFF.